This T cell receptor beta chain originates from a study of OX40 agonist ivuxolimab in advanced cancers. V lost 3 bases, J lost 4 bases, and 12 bases lay in between. This CDR3 spans 13 amino acids. In germline, CDR1 is SQVTM, CDR2 ANQGSEA. Sequenced by immunoSEQ multiplex PCR; TCRdb stores in-frame clones only, minus some. The table includes about 53,000 clones, just under 80% detected once. The table lists this clone with a count of one. The sequenced sample was CD4+ or CD8+ T cells sorted from blood, obtained in a trial of the OX40 agonist ivuxolimab. This receptor was identified in an adult with an advanced solid tumor such as melanoma, head and neck, liver or kidney cancer. The V and J genes are TRBV29-1 and TRBJ1-2; D not resolved. CDR3 sequence reads: CSVDRGMGYGYTF. DNA for the CDR3: TGCAGCGTTGACCGGGGAATGGGCTATGGCTACACCTTC.